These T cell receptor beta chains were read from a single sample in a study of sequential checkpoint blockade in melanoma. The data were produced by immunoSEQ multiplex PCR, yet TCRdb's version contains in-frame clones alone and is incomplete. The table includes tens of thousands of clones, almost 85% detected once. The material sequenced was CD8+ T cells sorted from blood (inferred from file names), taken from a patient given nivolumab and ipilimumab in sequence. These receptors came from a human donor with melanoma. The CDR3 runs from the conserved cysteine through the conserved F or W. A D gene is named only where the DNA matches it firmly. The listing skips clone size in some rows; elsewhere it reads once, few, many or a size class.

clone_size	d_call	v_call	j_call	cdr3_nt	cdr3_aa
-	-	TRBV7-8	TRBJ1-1	TGTGCCAGCAGCTTCCCGGAGGGACGCGTGAACACTGAAGCTTTCTTT	CASSFPEGRVNTEAFF
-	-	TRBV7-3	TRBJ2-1	TGTGCCAGCAGCACCGCTGGTAGCTCCTACAATGAGCAGTTCTTC	CASSTAGSSYNEQFF
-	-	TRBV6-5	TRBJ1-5	TGTGCCAGCAGCATCGGACAGAGCAATCAGCCCCAGCATTTT	CASSIGQSNQPQHF
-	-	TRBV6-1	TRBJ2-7	TGTGCCAGCAGTGAAGCGGTACTCTACGAGCAGTACTTC	CASSEAVLYEQYF
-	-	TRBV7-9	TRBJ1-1	TGTGCCAGCAGACTCCCCCGGGGAGGGACTGAAGCTTTCTTT	CASRLPRGGTEAFF
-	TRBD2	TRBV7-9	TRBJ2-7	TGTGCCAGCAGCGACCCCGGACTAGCCCCGAGCTCCTACGAGCAGTACTTC	CASSDPGLAPSSYEQYF
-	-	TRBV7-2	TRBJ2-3	TGTGCCAGCAGCTCCCCCGGGGCAGATACGCAGTATTTT	CASSSPGADTQYF
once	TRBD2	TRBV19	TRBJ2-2	TGTGCCACCGAAGTGGGGGGGTCCGGAACCGGGGAGCTGTTTTTT	CATEVGGSGTGELFF
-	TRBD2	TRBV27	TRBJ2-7	TGTGCCAGCAGTTTGGCGGGAGACTTCTACGAGCAGTACTTC	CASSLAGDFYEQYF
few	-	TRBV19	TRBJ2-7	TGTGCCACTTCCCCGGGACACCTCTACGAGCAGTACTTC	CATSPGHLYEQYF
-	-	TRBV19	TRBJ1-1	TGTGCCAGTAGTATCTGGGGAGCGCACACTGAAGCTTTCTTT	CASSIWGAHTEAFF
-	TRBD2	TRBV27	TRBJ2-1	TGTGCCAGCAGTTCAGGAAGACTAGCGGGATACAATGGGCAGTTCTTC	CASSSGRLAGYNGQFF
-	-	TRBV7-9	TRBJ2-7	TGTGCCAGCAGCTTAGAGACTTCCCCCACCTACGAGCAGTACTTC	CASSLETSPTYEQYF
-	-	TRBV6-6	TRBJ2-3	TGTGCCAGCAGTTCCCTCACAGATACGCAGTATTTT	CASSSLTDTQYF
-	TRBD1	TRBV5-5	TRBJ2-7	TGTGCCAGCAGCTGGACAGGGCCGGGGGAGCAGTACTTC	CASSWTGPGEQYF
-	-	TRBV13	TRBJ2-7	TGTGCCAGCAGCTTAGGCGCGGATTTCTACGAGCAGTACTTC	CASSLGADFYEQYF
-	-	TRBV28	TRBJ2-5	TGTGCCAGCAGTTCAACCGGGGGACGAGGGGACCAAGACACCCAGTACTTC	CASSSTGGRGDQDTQYF
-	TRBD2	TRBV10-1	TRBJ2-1	TGCGCCAGCAGTGCGTGGAGCGGGGAAAGCTCCTACAATGAGCAGTTCTTC	CASSAWSGESSYNEQFF
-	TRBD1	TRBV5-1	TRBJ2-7	TGCGCCAGCAGCTGGGACAGACCGAGCTCCTACGAGCAGTACTTC	CASSWDRPSSYEQYF
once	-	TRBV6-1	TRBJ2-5	TGTGCCAGCTTCGCCCTAAAAAAGACCCAGTACTTC	CASFALKKTQYF
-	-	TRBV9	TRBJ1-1	TGTGCCAGCAGCGCCTCACGTGGGGGGGACACTGAAGCTTTCTTT	CASSASRGGDTEAFF
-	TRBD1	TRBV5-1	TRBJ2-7	TGCGCCAGCAGCTCCCTGGACAGGGGGCTGTACGAGCAGTACTTC	CASSSLDRGLYEQYF
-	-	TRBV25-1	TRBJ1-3	TGTGCCAGCAGTGAATTAATCCCTTACTCTGGAAACACCATATATTTT	CASSELIPYSGNTIYF
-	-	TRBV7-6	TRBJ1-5	TGTGCCAGCAGCTTAAATGCCTTCTCCCTAAATAGCAATCAGCCCCAGCATTTT	CASSLNAFSLNSNQPQHF
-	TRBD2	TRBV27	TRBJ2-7	TGTGCCAGCAGTTTGGCCGGGACTAGCGGGGGGGCAGGCGGGTACGAGCAGTACTTC	CASSLAGTSGGAGGYEQYF
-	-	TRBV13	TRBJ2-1	TGTGCCAGCAGCTCAAGGACAGTGAGCCCCTACAATGAGCAGTTCTTC	CASSSRTVSPYNEQFF
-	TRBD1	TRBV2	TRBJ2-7	TGTGCCAGCAGTCATTTGGGACAGGCTACCTACGAGCAGTACTTC	CASSHLGQATYEQYF
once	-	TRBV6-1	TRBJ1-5	TGTGCCAGCAGTGAAGGGTCGGGGGAGCCCGGCCTTCAGCCCCAGCATTTT	CASSEGSGEPGLQPQHF
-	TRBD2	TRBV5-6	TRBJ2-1	TGTGCCAGCAGCCGAGGGACTAGCGGGAGATTGGAGCAGTTCTTC	CASSRGTSGRLEQFF
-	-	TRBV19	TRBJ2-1	TGTGCCAGTAGTATAGGGCAGGTAGGGGTTTACAATGAGCAGTTCTTC	CASSIGQVGVYNEQFF
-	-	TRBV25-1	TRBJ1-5	TGTGCCAGCAGTGTCGGAGTCAATCAGCCCCAGCATTTT	CASSVGVNQPQHF
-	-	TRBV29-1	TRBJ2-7	TGCAGCGTTGACGCGGGGGACACTCCCTACGAGCAGTACTTC	CSVDAGDTPYEQYF
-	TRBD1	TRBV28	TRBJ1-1	TGTGCCAGCAGTGTGACAGGGGTCCTTAACACTGAAGCTTTCTTT	CASSVTGVLNTEAFF
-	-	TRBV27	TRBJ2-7	TGTGCCAGCAGTGAGGTGGGCTACGAGCAGTACTTC	CASSEVGYEQYF
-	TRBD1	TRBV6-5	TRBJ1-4	TGTGCCAGCAGTTATACCTCAGGGGGAAAACTGTTTTTT	CASSYTSGGKLFF
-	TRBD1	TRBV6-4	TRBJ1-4	TGTGCCAGCAGTGAGGCCGCAGGGGGCGAAGATGAAAAACTGTTTTTT	CASSEAAGGEDEKLFF
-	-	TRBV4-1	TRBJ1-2	TGCGCCAGCAGCCAAGATCTAAGTGGCTACACCTTC	CASSQDLSGYTF
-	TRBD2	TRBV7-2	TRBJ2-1	TGTGCCAGCGGAGCTAGCGGGTCCTACAATGAGCAGTTCTTC	CASGASGSYNEQFF
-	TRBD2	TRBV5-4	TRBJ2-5	TGTGCCAGCAGCGCGGGGGACTCGGTAATAGAGACCCAGTACTTC	CASSAGDSVIETQYF